The source of this T cell receptor beta chain is a study of blood T cell repertoires in COVID-19. The wider study: T cells, B-cell-depleted T cells, or PBMCs supplied cDNA or gDNA.

This CDR3 has 15 residues. Germline V gene lookup returns CDR1 MNHEY and CDR2 SVGAGI. With 6 bases removed from V and 1 base from J, the gap between germline ends came to 15 bases. Clones were read by immunoSEQ multiplex PCR, and TCRdb kept only the in-frame ones, dropping some. The sample has around 200,000 clones; roughly 83% are singletons. Across under 25 US areas, participants ranged in age from about 18 to 89 years. Clinical histories supplied by participants themselves formed the basis of cohort assignment. Recovery among Cohort 3 donors was established by two negative PCRs, clearance, or symptom resolution.

The chain recombines TRBV6-5 with TRBJ1-1; no clear D gene. The sample taken for sequencing was PBMCs or T cells enriched from blood (not recorded which). The TCR sequence derives from a woman between 25 and 40 years old who had recovered from COVID-19. CDR3 DNA: TGTGCCAGCAGAACGGGCGGGCCTTCGAACACTGAAGCTTTCTTT. Its translation: CASRTGGPSNTEAFF.